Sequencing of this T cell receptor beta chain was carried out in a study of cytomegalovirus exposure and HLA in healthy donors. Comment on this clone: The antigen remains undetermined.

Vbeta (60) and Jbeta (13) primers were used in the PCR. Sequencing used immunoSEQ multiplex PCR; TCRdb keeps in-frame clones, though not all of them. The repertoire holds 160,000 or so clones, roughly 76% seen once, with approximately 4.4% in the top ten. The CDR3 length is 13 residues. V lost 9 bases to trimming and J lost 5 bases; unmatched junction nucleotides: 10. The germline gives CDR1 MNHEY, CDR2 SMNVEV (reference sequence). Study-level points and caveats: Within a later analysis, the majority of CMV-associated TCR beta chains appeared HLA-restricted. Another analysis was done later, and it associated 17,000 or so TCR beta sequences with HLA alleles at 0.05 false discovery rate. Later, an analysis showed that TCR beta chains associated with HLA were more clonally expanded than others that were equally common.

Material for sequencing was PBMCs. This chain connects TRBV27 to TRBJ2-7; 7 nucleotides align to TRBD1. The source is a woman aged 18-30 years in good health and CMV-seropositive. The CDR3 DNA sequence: TGTGCCAGTTACGACAGGGCCTTCCACGAGCAGTACTTC. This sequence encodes CASYDRAFHEQYF.